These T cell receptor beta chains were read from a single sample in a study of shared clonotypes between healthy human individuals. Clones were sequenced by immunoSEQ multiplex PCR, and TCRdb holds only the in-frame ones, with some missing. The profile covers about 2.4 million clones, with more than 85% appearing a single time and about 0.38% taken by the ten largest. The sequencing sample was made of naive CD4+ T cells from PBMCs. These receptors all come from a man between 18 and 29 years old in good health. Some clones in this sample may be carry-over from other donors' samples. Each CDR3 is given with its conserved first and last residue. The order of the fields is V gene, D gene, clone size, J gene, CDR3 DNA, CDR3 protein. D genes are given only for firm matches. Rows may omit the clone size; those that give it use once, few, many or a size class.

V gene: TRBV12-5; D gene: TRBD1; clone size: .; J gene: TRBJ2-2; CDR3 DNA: TGTGCTAGTGCCTCAGGGACAGGGAAGGCCGGGGAGCTGTTTTTT; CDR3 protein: CASASGTGKAGELFF
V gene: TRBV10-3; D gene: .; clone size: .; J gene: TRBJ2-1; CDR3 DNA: TGTGCCATCAGTGATCGAGGGGGCAATGAGCAGTTCTTC; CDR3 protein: CAISDRGGNEQFF
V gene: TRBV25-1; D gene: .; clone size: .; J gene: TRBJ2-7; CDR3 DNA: TGTGCCAGCAGTGAAACCGGGACAGCGGAGGGGGAGCAGTACTTC; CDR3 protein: CASSETGTAEGEQYF
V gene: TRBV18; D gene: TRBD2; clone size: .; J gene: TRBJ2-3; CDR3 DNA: TGTGCCAGCTCATACGGGACTAGCGGGAGCAAAGATACGCAGTATTTT; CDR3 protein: CASSYGTSGSKDTQYF
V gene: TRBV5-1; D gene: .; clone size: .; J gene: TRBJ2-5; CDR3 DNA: TGCGCCAGCAGCTTGGTTCCCCGCGGGGAGACCCAGTACTTC; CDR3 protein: CASSLVPRGETQYF
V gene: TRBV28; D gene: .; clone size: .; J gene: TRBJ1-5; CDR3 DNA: TGTGCCAGCCGTACTGCGGCTCAGCCCCAGCATTTT; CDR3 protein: CASRTAAQPQHF
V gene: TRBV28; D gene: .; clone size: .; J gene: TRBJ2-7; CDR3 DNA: TGTGCCAGCAGGAAGGAACACTACGAGCAGTACTTC; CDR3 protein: CASRKEHYEQYF
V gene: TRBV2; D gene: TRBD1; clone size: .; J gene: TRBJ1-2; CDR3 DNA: TGTGCCAGCAGTTTACAGGGGGCTGGAATCCCTCTTAACTATGGCTACACCTTC; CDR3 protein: CASSLQGAGIPLNYGYTF
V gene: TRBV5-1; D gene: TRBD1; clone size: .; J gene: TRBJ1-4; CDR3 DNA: TGCGCCAGCAGCCCCGGGACAGGGGAGCGACGCGAAAAACTGTTTTTT; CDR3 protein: CASSPGTGERREKLFF
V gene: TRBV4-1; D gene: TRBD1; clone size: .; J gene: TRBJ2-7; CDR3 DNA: TGCGCCAGCAGCCAAGGGACAGGGGATTCCTACGAGCAGTACTTC; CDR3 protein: CASSQGTGDSYEQYF
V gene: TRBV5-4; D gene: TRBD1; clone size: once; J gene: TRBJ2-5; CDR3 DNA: TGTGCCAGCAGCTTGGGACAGGGGCGAGAGACCCAGTACTTC; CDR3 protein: CASSLGQGRETQYF
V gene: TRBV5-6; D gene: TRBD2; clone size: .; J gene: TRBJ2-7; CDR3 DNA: TGTGCCAGCAGCACGTTAGCGGGCCATTCCTACGAGCAGTACTTC; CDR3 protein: CASSTLAGHSYEQYF
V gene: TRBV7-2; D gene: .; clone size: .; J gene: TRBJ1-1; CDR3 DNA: TGTGCCAGCAGCTTAGTTTTACTCCAGGGAAACACTGAAGCTTTCTTT; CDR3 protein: CASSLVLLQGNTEAFF
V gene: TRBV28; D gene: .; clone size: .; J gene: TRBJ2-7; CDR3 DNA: TGTGCCAGCAGTTTATGGGACCGTTCCTACGAGCAGTACTTC; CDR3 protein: CASSLWDRSYEQYF
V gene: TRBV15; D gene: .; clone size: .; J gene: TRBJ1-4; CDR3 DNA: TGTGCCACCAGCAGAGGTGGGGGGGTAGGAGAAAAACTGTTTTTT; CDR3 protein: CATSRGGGVGEKLFF
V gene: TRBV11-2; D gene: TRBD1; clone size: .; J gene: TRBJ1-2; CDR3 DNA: TGTGCCAGCAGCTTAGTCCGGACAGGACGAGAGAGGACTTATGGCTACACCTTC; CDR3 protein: CASSLVRTGRERTYGYTF
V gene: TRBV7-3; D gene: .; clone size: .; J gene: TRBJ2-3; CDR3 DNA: TGTGCCAGCAGCCCTAGGACCTCAGGGCCAGATACGCAGTATTTT; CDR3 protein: CASSPRTSGPDTQYF
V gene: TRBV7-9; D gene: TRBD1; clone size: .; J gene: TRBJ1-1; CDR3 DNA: TGTGCCAGCAGCTTAATGGGGCAGGGGGACACTGAAGCTTTCTTT; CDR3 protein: CASSLMGQGDTEAFF
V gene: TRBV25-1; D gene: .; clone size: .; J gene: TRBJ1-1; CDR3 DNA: TGTGCCAGCAGTGAATCCGGGGGAACTGAAGCTTTCTTT; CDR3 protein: CASSESGGTEAFF
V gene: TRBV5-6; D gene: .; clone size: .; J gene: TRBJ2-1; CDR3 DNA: TGTGCCAGCAGCCCGGGGCCGGGTGAGCAGTTCTTC; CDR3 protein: CASSPGPGEQFF
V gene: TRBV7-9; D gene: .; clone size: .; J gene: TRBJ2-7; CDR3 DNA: TGTGCCAGCAGCTTATCGGGCTACGAGCAGTACTTC; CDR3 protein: CASSLSGYEQYF
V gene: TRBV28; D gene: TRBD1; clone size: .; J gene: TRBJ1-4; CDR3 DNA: TGTGCCAGCAGTTCAGGACAGGGACCTGAAAAACTGTTTTTT; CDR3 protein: CASSSGQGPEKLFF
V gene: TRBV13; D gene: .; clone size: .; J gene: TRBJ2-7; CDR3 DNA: TGTGCCAGCAGCCGGGGACTTTTATACGAGCAGTACTTC; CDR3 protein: CASSRGLLYEQYF
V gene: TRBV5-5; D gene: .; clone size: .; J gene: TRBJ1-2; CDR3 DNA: TGTGCCAGCAGCTTGGGCAGGGGCGCCTATGGCTACACCTTC; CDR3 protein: CASSLGRGAYGYTF
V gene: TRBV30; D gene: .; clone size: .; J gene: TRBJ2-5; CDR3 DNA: TGTGCCTGGGGGAGTCGGGAAGAGACCCAGTACTTC; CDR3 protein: CAWGSREETQYF
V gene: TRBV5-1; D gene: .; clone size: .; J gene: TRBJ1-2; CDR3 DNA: TGCGCCAGCAGCTTCGGTCTTGGGCCGGGCTATGGCTACACCTTC; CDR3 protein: CASSFGLGPGYGYTF
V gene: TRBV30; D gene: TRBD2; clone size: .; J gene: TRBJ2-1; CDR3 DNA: TGTGCCTCGAGAAGAAGGGGCGGGAGGTACAATGAGCAGTTCTTC; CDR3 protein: CASRRRGGRYNEQFF
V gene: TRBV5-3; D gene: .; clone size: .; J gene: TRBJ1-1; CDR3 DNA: TGTGCCAGAAGCTTCTTGCGGGCGGAGGACACTGAAGCTTTCTTT; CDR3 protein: CARSFLRAEDTEAFF
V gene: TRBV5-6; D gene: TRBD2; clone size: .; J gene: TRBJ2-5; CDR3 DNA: TGTGCCAGCAGCTGGGGACTAGCGGGAGGGCCTCGGCGAGAGACCCAGTACTTC; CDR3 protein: CASSWGLAGGPRRETQYF